The 27 T cell receptor beta chains presented below share a single source sample, sequenced in a study of OX40 agonist ivuxolimab in advanced cancers. Clones were sequenced by immunoSEQ multiplex PCR, and TCRdb holds only the in-frame ones, with some missing. The repertoire holds 40,000 to 60,000 clones, with 65% to 90% as singletons. This specimen was CD4+ or CD8+ T cells sorted from blood, taken in a trial of the OX40 agonist ivuxolimab. These receptors were collected from an adult with an advanced solid tumor such as melanoma, head and neck, liver or kidney cancer.

Note on this clone: This could be a read error, since a much larger clone is one nucleotide away. The chain carries TRBV14 and TRBJ2-2, with unresolved D. V lost 4 bases, J lost 1 base, and 1 base lay in between. CDR3 length equals 12 residues. Germline V lookup: CDR1 SGHDN, CDR2 FVKESK. The DNA of the CDR3 is TGTGCCAGCAGCCGGAACACCGGGGAGCTGTTTTTT. Encoded protein: CASSRNTGELFF.

This rearrangement joins TRBV5-1 to TRBJ2-6; possible D gene TRBD2, 5 bases. The germline V gene has CDR1 SGHRS and CDR2 YFSETQ. The CDR3 has 18 amino acids. V lost 4 bases to trimming and J lost 4 bases, with 21 bases between them. The CDR3: CASSPGTDSGLGANVLTF. CDR3 sequence (DNA): TGCGCCAGCAGCCCTGGAACGGACTCTGGTTTAGGGGCCAACGTCCTGACTTTC.

The V gene is TRBV7-9, the J gene TRBJ1-2; the D gene is possibly TRBD1 (5 bases). Germline V gene data show CDR1 as SEHNR and CDR2 as FQNEAQ (reference sequence). The CDR3 has 13 amino acids. The V gene lost 5 bases and the J gene lost 3 bases, with 10 bases spanning the gap. Here the CDR3 reads CASSEGSDYGYTF. CDR3 nucleotides: TGTGCCAGCAGCGAGGGGAGCGACTATGGCTACACCTTC.

The chain carries TRBV27 and TRBJ2-7, with 7 bases fitting TRBD2. Losses at the gene ends were 8 bases for V and 5 bases for J; bases not matched to a gene: 12. Germline CDR1 and CDR2: MNHEY and SMNVEV (reference sequence). This CDR3 spans 14 amino acids. As DNA, the CDR3 is TGTGCCAGCGGCCTCAGGGCGGGAGCTGACGAGCAGTACTTC. Translated: CASGLRAGADEQYF.

The chain has TRBV5-1 and TRBJ2-7; 9 positions match TRBD1. CDR1 and CDR2 from the germline V gene are SGHRS and YFSETQ. The CDR3 totals 15 residues. After removal of 4 bases from V and 0 bases from J, the junction contained 5 bases not matched to a gene. CDR3 DNA: TGCGCCAGCAGCACGACAGGGGGTGCCTCCTACGAGCAGTACTTC. It is translated as CASSTTGGASYEQYF. The variable domain in full, completed from reference TRBV5-1 and TRBJ2-7, reads KAGVTQTPRYLIKTRGQQVTLSCSPISGHRSVSWYQQTPGQGLQFLFEYFSETQRNKGNFPGRFSGRQFSNSRSEMNVSTLELGDSALYLCASSTTGGASYEQYFGPGTRLTVT.

V gene TRBV2 combines with J gene TRBJ2-7; D unclear. CDR1 is SNHLY, CDR2 FYNNEI, per germline. Between the trimmed V and J ends, which lost 4 bases and 3 bases, there was a span of 10 bases. This CDR3 has 13 amino acids. The CDR3 loop reads CASSGRLVYEQYF. DNA for the CDR3: TGTGCCAGCAGTGGGAGACTTGTCTACGAGCAGTACTTC.

The rearrangement links TRBV27 to TRBJ2-3; D ambiguous. V lost 2 bases and J 0 bases, leaving 12 bases between the germline ends. The CDR3 is made up of 16 amino acids. Germline CDR1 is MNHEY and CDR2 is SMNVEV (reference sequence). CDR3 coding DNA: TGTGCCAGCAGTTTAGTTGGGTTTAGTAGCACAGATACGCAGTATTTT. It specifies CASSLVGFSSTDTQYF.

The CDR3 sequence: CASSPMRNEQFF. CDR3 coding DNA: TGTGCCAGCAGTCCAATGAGGAATGAGCAGTTCTTC. The rearrangement uses TRBV6-1 and TRBJ2-1; D gene uncertain. This CDR3 spans 12 amino acids. CDR1 and CDR2 (germline): MNHNS, SASEGT. Trimming stripped 5 bases from V and 7 bases from J, with 9 bases between.

This clone has just one count. This sequence joins TRBV9 and TRBJ2-2; possibly TRBD1 for D (6 bases). CDR3 length: 16 residues. The V gene's germline CDR1 is SGDLS and CDR2 YYNGEE. V was clipped by 3 bases and J by 4 bases, with 16 bases between them. The CDR3: CASSAIYREGTGELFF. DNA of the CDR3: TGTGCCAGCAGCGCGATATACAGGGAAGGCACCGGGGAGCTGTTTTTT.

The chain carries TRBV11-3 and TRBJ2-1; 8 positions match TRBD1. V shed 5 bases, J shed 0 bases, and the junction held 9 bases outside the gene matches. This CDR3 is 17 amino acids long. Germline CDR1 SGHNT, CDR2 YENEEA. The CDR3 reads CASSPRTGRYSYNEQFF. For the CDR3, the DNA is TGTGCCAGCAGCCCCCGGACAGGGCGATACTCCTACAATGAGCAGTTCTTC.

This rearrangement joins TRBV4-1 to TRBJ2-7; the D is unclear. The germline CDR1 and CDR2 sequences are MGHRA and YSYEKL. There are 17 residues in the CDR3. V lost 4 bases, J lost 2 bases, and 21 bases lay in between. The DNA for the CDR3 is TGCGCCAGCAGCCCGAAGATTGATCAGGAGCACCCCTACGAGCAGTACGTC. This translates into CASSPKIDQEHPYEQYV.

The genes are TRBV4-3 and TRBJ1-6; D ambiguous. Trimming took off 0 bases at V and 4 bases at J, with 7 bases between the two ends. The CDR3 contains 15 residues. CDR1 LGHNA and CDR2 YSLEER come from the germline V gene. The CDR3 DNA reads TGCGCCAGCAGCCAAGACAGCCGATATAATTCACCCCTCCACTTT. This translates into CASSQDSRYNSPLHF.

This chain connects TRBV7-7 to TRBJ2-2; the D gene is possibly TRBD2 (6 bases). Trimming cost V 1 base and J 3 bases, with 6 bases left between them. This CDR3 is built from 14 residues. Germline V CDR1 and CDR2: SSHAT, FNYEAQ (reference sequence). CDR3 sequence reads: CASSLGGDTGELFF. The CDR3, as DNA: TGTGCCAGCAGCTTAGGGGGGGACACCGGGGAGCTGTTTTTT.

V is TRBV27 and J is TRBJ1-5, with D perhaps TRBD1 (5 bases). The CDR3 sequence is 16 residues long. Trimming removed 2 bases at V and 4 bases at J, with 15 bases between. Germline loops: CDR1 MNHEY, CDR2 SMNVEV (reference sequence). CDR3 in DNA: TGTGCCAGCAGTTTAGACAGCCCATCATTAAATCAGCCCCAGCATTTT. This translates into CASSLDSPSLNQPQHF.

The J gene is TRBJ1-5, the V gene TRBV25-1; D ambiguous. The CDR3 loop spans 16 amino acids. V shed 5 bases and J shed 3 bases, with 17 bases lying between them. CDR1 and CDR2 from the germline V gene are MGHDK and SYGVNS. CDR3 coding DNA: TGTGCCAGCAGTTCCGATTATGACGGAATCAATCAGCCCCAGCATTTT. The encoded protein is CASSSDYDGINQPQHF.

This clone came up once. J is TRBJ2-7 and V is TRBV5-1; weak D call: TRBD2 (6 bases). Trimming removed 8 bases at V and 3 bases at J, with 21 bases between. The germline V gene encodes CDR1 SGHRS and CDR2 YFSETQ. CDR3 length: 15 residues. CDR3 amino acids: CARGLGSWLRYEQYF. CDR3 nucleotides: TGCGCCAGGGGACTGGGGTCCTGGTTACGCTACGAGCAGTACTTC.

The chain recombines TRBV10-2 with TRBJ2-7; the D is unclear. The CDR3 has 13 amino acids. V lost 5 bases to trimming and J lost 2 bases, with 10 bases between them. Germline CDR1 WSHSY, CDR2 SAAADI. The CDR3 here is CASSLHVAYEQYV. The CDR3 DNA follows: TGCGCCAGCAGTTTACATGTGGCCTACGAGCAGTACGTC.

The chain joins TRBV5-4 to TRBJ2-3, with D possibly TRBD1 on 5 matching bases. The V gene's germline CDR1 is SGHNT and CDR2 YYREEE (reference sequence). The CDR3 is 14 residues long. With 0 bases removed from V and 1 base from J, the gap between germline ends came to 6 bases. Here the CDR3 reads CASSLEQGTDTQYF. DNA for the CDR3: TGTGCCAGCAGCTTGGAACAGGGCACAGATACGCAGTATTTT.

This sequence joins TRBV10-1 and TRBJ2-7, with 8 positions matching TRBD2. V shed 3 bases, J shed 3 bases, and the junction held 10 bases outside the gene matches. Germline V CDR1 and CDR2: WNHNN, SYGVQD (reference sequence). The CDR3 contains 16 residues. The CDR3 here is CASSDATLAGYYEQYF. CDR3 nucleotide sequence: TGCGCCAGCAGTGACGCCACGCTAGCGGGTTACTACGAGCAGTACTTC.

This chain joins TRBV7-8 and TRBJ2-1; TRBD1 matches at 10 bases. V gave up 3 bases and J gave up 7 bases; unmatched junction bases: 6. The germline gives CDR1 SGHVS, CDR2 FQNEAQ. The CDR3 is made up of 15 amino acids. The CDR3, as DNA: TGTGCCAGCAGCTTCCCCGGGACAGGGGATAATGAGCAGTTCTTC. Its protein is CASSFPGTGDNEQFF.

The V gene is TRBV28, the J gene TRBJ1-5; possibly TRBD1 for D (6 bases). The CDR3 is 15 amino acids. Germline lookup yields CDR1 MDHEN and CDR2 SYDVKM. Trimming stripped 3 bases from V and 3 bases from J, with 12 bases between. CDR3 sequence (DNA): TGTGCCAGCAGTTTCCGGGGGCTCTCCAATCAGCCCCAGCATTTT. Amino acid sequence: CASSFRGLSNQPQHF.

CDR3 amino acids: CASSDRQGSSAHEKLFF. CDR3 nucleotide sequence: TGTGCCAGCAGTGATCGACAGGGGTCCTCGGCTCATGAAAAACTGTTTTTT. This rearrangement joins TRBV25-1 to TRBJ1-4, with 8 bases fitting TRBD1. The CDR3 loop spans 17 amino acids. Trimming removed 3 bases from V and 6 bases from J; junction bases left unmatched: 12. From germline, CDR1 is MGHDK and CDR2 SYGVNS. The complete variable domain, with remaining parts taken from reference TRBV25-1 and TRBJ1-4, reads EADIYQTPRYLVIGTGKKITLECSQTMGHDKMYWYQQDPGMELHLIHYSYGVNSTEKGDLSSESTVSRIRTEHFPLTLESARPSHTSQYLCASSDRQGSSAHEKLFFGSGTQLSVL.

The gene calls are TRBV28 and TRBJ2-6, with D maybe TRBD2 (6 bases). Germline CDR1 reads MDHEN; CDR2 reads SYDVKM. This CDR3 contains 16 residues. V was clipped by 6 bases and J by 2 bases, with 14 bases between them. The CDR3 DNA sequence: TGTGCCAGCAGGTTGGAGGGGATTCCTGGGGCCAACGTCCTGACTTTC. It specifies CASRLEGIPGANVLTF. Full variable domain (missing parts from reference TRBV28 and TRBJ2-6): DVKVTQSSRYLVKRTGEKVFLECVQDMDHENMFWYRQDPGLGLRLIYFSYDVKMKEKGDIPEGYSVSREKKERFSLILESASTNQTSMYLCASRLEGIPGANVLTFGAGSRLTVL.

This chain uses TRBV6-5 with TRBJ2-5; D unresolved. With 6 bases removed from V and 2 bases from J, the gap between germline ends came to 10 bases. CDR1 and CDR2 from the germline V gene are MNHEY and SVGAGI. The CDR3 covers 13 residues. DNA for the CDR3: TGTGCCAGCAGGCCCATTTCACAAGAGACCCAGTACTTC. Residues: CASRPISQETQYF.

This chain uses TRBV28 with TRBJ2-1, with D perhaps TRBD2 (6 bases). The CDR3 runs to 18 residues. Trimming cost V 3 bases and J 2 bases, with 20 bases left between them. The germline gives CDR1 MDHEN, CDR2 SYDVKM. CDR3: CASSLDLGGLPTYNEQFF. The DNA of the CDR3 is TGTGCCAGCAGTTTGGACCTGGGGGGACTTCCCACCTACAATGAGCAGTTCTTC. Together with reference TRBV28 and TRBJ2-1, the CDR3 gives the full variable domain: DVKVTQSSRYLVKRTGEKVFLECVQDMDHENMFWYRQDPGLGLRLIYFSYDVKMKEKGDIPEGYSVSREKKERFSLILESASTNQTSMYLCASSLDLGGLPTYNEQFFGPGTRLTVL.

This clone occurred once. The chain is built from TRBV29-1 and TRBJ2-3, with 10 bases identical to TRBD2. This CDR3 comprises 15 residues. CDR1 and CDR2 (germline): SQVTM, ANQGSEA. Losses at the gene ends were 7 bases for V and 4 bases for J; bases not matched to a gene: 11. The CDR3 bases are TGCAGCGCCAGACTAGCGGGCCTTTCTCCAGATACGCAGTATTTT. Its translation: CSARLAGLSPDTQYF.

This clone was detected only once. The chain uses TRBV30 and TRBJ2-3; perhaps TRBD2 as D (6 bases). The CDR3 contains 16 residues. The V and J ends lost 3 bases and 0 bases respectively, with 16 bases between them. Germline V gives CDR1 GTSNPN, CDR2 SVGIG (reference sequence). In DNA form, the CDR3 reads TGTGCCTGGAGAGATTTAGCGGTCCTTAGCACAGATACGCAGTATTTT. Translating it yields CAWRDLAVLSTDTQYF.